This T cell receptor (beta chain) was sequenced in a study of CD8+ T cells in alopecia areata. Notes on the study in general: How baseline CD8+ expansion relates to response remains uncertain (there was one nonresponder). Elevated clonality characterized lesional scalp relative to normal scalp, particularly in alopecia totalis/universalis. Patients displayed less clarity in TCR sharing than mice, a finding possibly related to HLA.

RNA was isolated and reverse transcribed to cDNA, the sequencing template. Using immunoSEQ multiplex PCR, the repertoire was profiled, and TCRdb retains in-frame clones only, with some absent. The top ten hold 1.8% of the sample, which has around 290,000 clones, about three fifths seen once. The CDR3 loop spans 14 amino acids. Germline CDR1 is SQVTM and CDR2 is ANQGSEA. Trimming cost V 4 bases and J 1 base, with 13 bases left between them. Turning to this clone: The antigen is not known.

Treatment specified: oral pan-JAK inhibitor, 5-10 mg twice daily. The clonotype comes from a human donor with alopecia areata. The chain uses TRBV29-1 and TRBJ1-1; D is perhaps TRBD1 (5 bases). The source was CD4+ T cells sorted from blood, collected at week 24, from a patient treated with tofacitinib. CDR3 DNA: TGCAGCGTTGGGATGAGACAGAAGAACACTGAAGCTTTCTTT. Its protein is CSVGMRQKNTEAFF.